This T cell receptor beta chain was sequenced during a study of T cells in lung cancer brain metastases. This table comes from immunoSEQ multiplex PCR, and its TCRdb copy is limited to in-frame clones, with some not included. The data show 2,500 to 3,000 clones, with about nine tenths seen just once and 4.4% held by the top ten. Whole-study findings and limits: Most clones were lesion-specific, with limited overlap between paired lesions (mean Morisita index around 0.23).

Concerning this clone itself: Its antigen remains unidentified.

The sample comprised tumor tissue from the primary lung tumor. The receptor comes from a woman aged 45-59 years with non-small cell lung cancer.

The CDR3 loop reads CASSSDKREQYF. DNA for the CDR3: TGTGCCAGCAGCTCCGATAAGCGGGAGCAGTACTTC. This chain joins TRBV7-2 and TRBJ2-7; a weak D match, TRBD2 (5 bases). Germline V gives CDR1 SGHTA, CDR2 FQGNSA. The CDR3 is 12 residues long. V gave up 4 bases and J gave up 7 bases, with 11 bases separating them.